The rows below give T cell receptor beta chains drawn from one sample of a study of a mutant IDH1 vaccine in newly diagnosed glioma. Generated by immunoSEQ multiplex PCR, the TCRdb table keeps only in-frame clones and is missing some. Among about 50,000 clones listed, roughly 73% were seen once. For these receptors, no antigen is known. The sample consisted of PBMCs, taken from a glioma patient whose treatment included an IDH1 peptide vaccine. All receptors come from a man in his forties or fifties with glioma. CDR3s include the opening cysteine and the closing phenylalanine or tryptophan. The order of the fields is J gene, D gene, clone size, CDR3 length, V gene, CDR3 DNA, CDR3 protein. The D gene is left open where the match is weak. A clone size is listed for some rows: how often the clone was seen (once, few, many), or a class if it is expanded.

TRBJ2-6 . once 16 TRBV5-6 TGTGCCAGCAGCTTGGTGCGGGGTGCCGGGGCCAACGTCCTGACTTTC CASSLVRGAGANVLTF
TRBJ1-1 TRBD1 . 14 TRBV18 TGTGCCAGCTCACCCGACAGGGAGAACACTGAAGCTTTCTTT CASSPDRENTEAFF
TRBJ2-5 . few 15 TRBV4-3 TGCGCCAGCAGCCAAGATCGAAGCCTCCCGGGGGAGCAGTACTTC CASSQDRSLPGEQYF
TRBJ1-2 . . 13 TRBV30 TGTGCCTGGAGTAAACAGCTGGGGTATGGCTACACCTTC CAWSKQLGYGYTF
TRBJ1-1 . . 13 TRBV5-1 TGCGCCAGCAGCTTGGGAGAGGGGACTGAAGCTTTCTTT CASSLGEGTEAFF
TRBJ2-1 . . 14 TRBV10-2 TGCGCCAGCAGTGCCCAGCTCTCCTACAATGAGCAGTTCTTC CASSAQLSYNEQFF
TRBJ2-6 . . 13 TRBV10-3 TGTGCCATCAGCGGCTCTGGGGCCAACGTCCTGACTTTC CAISGSGANVLTF
TRBJ2-6 . . 14 TRBV10-3 TGTGCCATCAGTGAGGGGGTTGGGGCCAACGTCCTGACTTTC CAISEGVGANVLTF
TRBJ2-6 . . 16 TRBV6-6 TGTGCCAGCAGAGCACTCGCGGGGTCCGGGGCCAACGTCCTGACTTTC CASRALAGSGANVLTF
TRBJ2-5 . once 14 TRBV7-2 TGTGCCAGCAGCTCGACAGGACTCCAAGAGACCCAGTACTTC CASSSTGLQETQYF
TRBJ1-1 . few 10 TRBV20-1 TGCAGTGTCCTGGACACTGAAGCTTTCTTT CSVLDTEAFF
TRBJ1-1 . . 15 TRBV12-5 TGTGCTAGTGGTTTGGTACGGCGGGAGAACACTGAAGCTTTCTTT CASGLVRRENTEAFF
TRBJ2-2 . once 15 TRBV5-1 TGCGCCAGCAGCTTGAGACAGCCGAACACCGGGGAGCTGTTTTTT CASSLRQPNTGELFF
TRBJ1-1 TRBD1 . 14 TRBV5-5 TGTGCCAGCAGCTTCGCAGGGGGGCAGGTTGAAGCTTTCTTT CASSFAGGQVEAFF
TRBJ1-2 TRBD1 . 14 TRBV5-6 TGTGCCAGCAGCTATGGACAGGGGGGCTATGGCTACACCTTC CASSYGQGGYGYTF
TRBJ1-2 . few 15 TRBV7-8 TGTGCCAGCAGCTCCTCCGGTTTGGCCTTCTATGGCTACACCTTC CASSSSGLAFYGYTF
TRBJ1-1 . . 12 TRBV5-8 TGTGCCAGCAGCCGGGGCCCTCATGAAGCTTTCTTT CASSRGPHEAFF
TRBJ2-2 TRBD1 few 13 TRBV2 TGTGCCAGCAGCGGACAGGGTGCCGGGGAGCTGTTTTTT CASSGQGAGELFF
TRBJ2-1 . . 15 TRBV11-2 TGTGCCAGCAGCTTTACAGGGGGGGCCTACAATGAGCAGTTCTTC CASSFTGGAYNEQFF
TRBJ1-2 . . 17 TRBV10-3 TGTGCCATCAGTGAGCCCGGGTCTAGACGGGGGAGAAATGGCTACACCTTC CAISEPGSRRGRNGYTF
TRBJ2-7 . . 16 TRBV30 TGTGCCTGGAAACGCCGGGGAGGGGGCATCGCCTACGAGCAGTACTTC CAWKRRGGGIAYEQYF
TRBJ2-6 . . 20 TRBV28 TGTGCCAGCAGCCCCCCGCCCAGGACAGACCGATACTCTGGGGCCAACGTCCTGACTTTC CASSPPPRTDRYSGANVLTF
TRBJ2-5 TRBD1 . 15 TRBV30 TGTGCCTGGAGTACAGGGGGCGCAGGTCAAGAGACCCAGTACTTC CAWSTGGAGQETQYF
TRBJ1-4 . few 15 TRBV15 TGTGCCACCAGCAGAGAAGGGAGTGATAATGAAAAACTGTTTTTT CATSREGSDNEKLFF